These 31 T cell receptor beta chains originate from one sample sequenced in a study of shared clonotypes between healthy human individuals. Some clones are missing from TCRdb's copy, which holds only in-frame ones; the method was immunoSEQ multiplex PCR. The data contain approximately 640,000 clones, 55% to 75% of them seen just once; the ten biggest clones take up 1.5% to 2%. The sequencing sample was made of memory CD4+ T cells sorted from blood. Subset reported: CD45RA-negative fraction. The source is a woman in her thirties in good health.

The J gene is TRBJ2-5, the V gene TRBV5-1, with D uncertain. Germline CDR1 and CDR2: SGHRS and YFSETQ. Trimming pared 0 bases from V and 9 bases from J, leaving 12 bases between. The CDR3 contains 13 residues. This CDR3 reads CASSLASGVSQYF. CDR3 coding DNA: TGCGCCAGCAGCTTGGCCTCCGGAGTGTCCCAGTACTTC.

Ten or more counts support this clone. The chain carries TRBV4-1 and TRBJ1-5; D call uncertain. V lost 3 bases and J lost 8, with 11 bases in between. From germline, CDR1 is MGHRA and CDR2 YSYEKL. The CDR3 extends over 13 amino acids. CDR3 nucleotide sequence: TGCGCCAGCAGCCACAAACCCCTAGAGCCCCAGCATTTT. Translated: CASSHKPLEPQHF.

The chain recombines TRBV30 with TRBJ1-1, with D possibly being TRBD1 (6 bases). The germline V and J ends were trimmed by 3 bases and 4 bases, with 15 bases remaining between them. Germline V gene data show CDR1 as GTSNPN and CDR2 as SVGIG (reference sequence). The CDR3 is made up of 14 amino acids. CDR3 nucleotides: TGTGCCTGGAGCGAATCGGGGGGCCTCACTGAAGCTTTCTTT. Its protein product is CAWSESGGLTEAFF.

The chain uses TRBV7-2 and TRBJ2-1; the match to TRBD1 covers 9 bases. J lost 3 bases, V lost 5 bases, and 5 bases had no gene match. The CDR3 runs to 15 residues. Germline values: CDR1 SGHTA, CDR2 FQGNSA. The CDR3, as DNA: TGTGCCAGCAGCCAATCGGACAGGGGCTACAATGAGCAGTTCTTC. It encodes CASSQSDRGYNEQFF.

This clone appeared once. In nucleotides, the CDR3 is TGTGCCAGCAGTGGGGAATTGAGCTCCTACGAGCAGTACTTC. Its translation is CASSGELSSYEQYF. The rearrangement links TRBV6-1 to TRBJ2-7; D is unclear. Germline values: CDR1 MNHNS, CDR2 SASEGT. V was clipped by 4 bases and J by 0 bases, with 10 bases between them. CDR3 length: 14 amino acids.

In the case of this clone: Other nucleotide sequences in the sample specify the same CDR3. The chain recombines TRBV5-4 with TRBJ1-2; the D gene is possibly TRBD1 (6 bases). Germline assignment: CDR1 SGHNT and CDR2 YYREEE (reference sequence). The length of the CDR3 is 13 residues. The V and J ends lost 4 bases and 0 bases respectively, with 7 bases between them. In DNA form, the CDR3 reads TGTGCCAGCAGCGGGGACACTAACTATGGCTACACCTTC. As protein: CASSGDTNYGYTF.

This clone was detected a few times. The chain recombines TRBV19 with TRBJ1-1, with TRBD1 matching over 7 bases. Germline V CDR1 and CDR2: LNHDA, SQIVND (reference sequence). Losses at the gene ends were 5 bases for V and 2 bases for J; bases not matched to a gene: 8. This CDR3 comprises 15 residues. As DNA, the CDR3 is TGTGCCAGTAGTCCCAGGGGGGGGGCCAACACTGAAGCTTTCTTT. It yields the protein CASSPRGGANTEAFF.

There are a few counts of this clone. The chain recombines TRBV7-2 with TRBJ2-7, with D uncertain. This CDR3 has 14 amino acids. Trimming left V 1 base short and J 0 bases short, with 7 bases between. Germline-derived CDR1 and CDR2 are SGHTA and FQGNSA. CDR3 in amino acids: CASSLDWSSYEQYF. CDR3 coding DNA: TGTGCCAGCAGCTTAGATTGGAGCTCCTACGAGCAGTACTTC.

The CDR3 DNA is TGTGCCAGCCAACTCAGCAGCTCTGGAAACACCATATATTTT. Its protein product is CASQLSSSGNTIYF. This chain links TRBV25-1 with TRBJ1-3, with D unresolved. Germline V gene lookup returns CDR1 MGHDK and CDR2 SYGVNS. The CDR3 totals 14 residues. The germline V and J ends were trimmed by 8 bases and 0 bases, with 11 bases remaining between them.

CDR3 coding DNA: TGTGCCAGCAGCCAAGCGGGGCCAGAGACCCAGTACTTC. Its protein product is CASSQAGPETQYF. The rearrangement joins TRBV4-2 to TRBJ2-5; D assignment may be TRBD1 or TRBD2 (5 bases each). The CDR3 covers 13 residues. Trimming stripped 1 base from V and 4 bases from J, with 7 bases between. Germline assignment: CDR1 LGHNA and CDR2 YNFKEQ.

This chain links TRBV7-9 with TRBJ2-3; 7 bases align to TRBD2. The junction had 6 bases not matched to a gene; V was cut back by 1 base and J by 2 bases. This CDR3 spans 16 amino acids. Germline V lookup: CDR1 SEHNR, CDR2 FQNEAQ (reference sequence). The CDR3 is CASSLGASGITDTQYF. The CDR3 DNA reads as TGTGCCAGCAGCTTAGGTGCTAGCGGAATCACAGATACGCAGTATTTT.

To note about this clone: Other DNA sequences from this sample encode an identical CDR3 as well. The chain uses TRBV5-1 and TRBJ2-7; the D gene is possibly TRBD1 (6 bases). The V end was cut by 4 bases, the J end by 6 bases, with 17 bases between. The CDR3 covers 14 residues. Germline lookup yields CDR1 SGHRS and CDR2 YFSETQ. CDR3: CASSPGTTTGEQYF. CDR3 DNA: TGCGCCAGCAGCCCCGGGACAACTACGGGCGAGCAGTACTTC.

V is TRBV5-1 and J is TRBJ2-5, with D unresolved. In germline, CDR1 is SGHRS, CDR2 YFSETQ. The CDR3 is made up of 15 amino acids. Between the trimmed V and J ends, which lost 1 base and 1 base, there was a span of 11 bases. CDR3 in amino acids: CASSLRQESQETQYF. In nucleotides, the CDR3 is TGCGCCAGCAGCTTGAGGCAGGAGTCCCAAGAGACCCAGTACTTC.

The rearrangement uses TRBV10-2 and TRBJ1-5; the D gene is possibly TRBD1 (5 bases). Trimming cost V 5 bases and J 5 bases, with 7 bases left between them. The CDR3 has 12 amino acids. Germline values: CDR1 WSHSY, CDR2 SAAADI. The CDR3 DNA follows: TGCGCCAGCAGTCGGGGCGATCAGCCCCAGCATTTT. It encodes CASSRGDQPQHF.

This clone was seen only a few times. The chain links TRBV2 to TRBJ1-5; D not certain. The V gene lost 4 bases and the J gene lost 4 bases, with 17 bases spanning the gap. The CDR3 is made up of 16 amino acids. Germline V gives CDR1 SNHLY, CDR2 FYNNEI. This chain's CDR3 is CASSGGRLGTNQPQHF. CDR3 nucleotides: TGTGCCAGCAGTGGCGGTCGGTTAGGAACGAATCAGCCCCAGCATTTT.

This clone was counted a single time. The rearrangement links TRBV5-4 to TRBJ1-2; TRBD1 matches at 7 bases. Trimming took 4 bases from V and 2 from J; bases not matched to a gene: 5. Germline V CDR1 and CDR2: SGHNT, YYREEE (reference sequence). CDR3 length: 14 residues. The chain's CDR3 is CASSKGTENYGYTF. CDR3 in DNA: TGTGCCAGCAGCAAAGGGACAGAGAACTATGGCTACACCTTC.

This clone was recorded a few times. V is TRBV19 and J is TRBJ2-1; D gene unclear. Germline values: CDR1 LNHDA, CDR2 SQIVND (reference sequence). The CDR3 has 13 residues. The V end was cut by 5 bases, the J end by 4 bases, with 9 bases between. This CDR3 reads CASSPVWYNEQFF. In nucleotides, the CDR3 is TGTGCCAGTAGTCCCGTCTGGTACAATGAGCAGTTCTTC. Combining the CDR3 with reference TRBV19 and TRBJ2-1 gives the whole variable domain DGGITQSPKYLFRKEGQNVTLSCEQNLNHDAMYWYRQDPGQGLRLIYYSQIVNDFQKGDIAEGYSVSREKKESFPLTVTSAQKNPTAFYLCASSPVWYNEQFFGPGTRLTVL.

This clone was picked up a small number of times. The genes are TRBV5-1 and TRBJ1-5, with 10 bases aligning to TRBD1. Trimming took 4 bases from V and 7 from J; bases not matched to a gene: 8. The CDR3 spans 15 residues. CDR1 and CDR2 (germline): SGHRS, YFSETQ. The CDR3 is CASSTTGGTGQPQHF. DNA for the CDR3: TGCGCCAGCAGCACGACAGGGGGCACGGGGCAGCCCCAGCATTTT.

The chain recombines TRBV6-1 with TRBJ1-2; possible D gene TRBD1, 6 bases. Trimming pared 4 bases from V and 4 bases from J, leaving 13 bases between. The CDR3 totals 14 residues. Per the germline V gene, CDR1 is MNHNS and CDR2 is SASEGT. The CDR3 nucleotides read TGTGCCAGCAGTGCATTACAGGGCTCCTATGGCTACACCTTC. Its protein is CASSALQGSYGYTF.

This clone was counted once. The rearrangement uses TRBV5-1 and TRBJ2-5, with unresolved D. V was shortened by 1 base and J by 2 bases, with 9 bases between the two germline ends. Germline lookup yields CDR1 SGHRS and CDR2 YFSETQ. CDR3 length equals 14 residues. This chain's CDR3 is CASSLSLGQETQYF. CDR3 bases: TGCGCCAGCAGCTTGTCGTTAGGGCAAGAGACCCAGTACTTC.

The table lists this clone with many counts. The genes are TRBV28 and TRBJ2-7, with TRBD2 matching 8 bases. Germline assignment: CDR1 MDHEN and CDR2 SYDVKM. The V segment lost 6 bases and the J segment 4 bases; nucleotides outside the gene matches: 11. The length of the CDR3 is 15 residues. Here the CDR3 DNA reads TGTGCCAGCAGCACAAGCGGGAGCCCCGGGTACGAGCAGTACTTC. This sequence encodes CASSTSGSPGYEQYF.

J is TRBJ2-1 and V is TRBV7-7, with TRBD2 matching 14 bases. Germline CDR1 SSHAT, CDR2 FNYEAQ (reference sequence). J was trimmed by 10 bases and V by 4 bases; bases with no gene match: 6. CDR3 length: 15 amino acids. CDR3 nucleotides: TGTGCCAGCAGCTACGGACTAGCGGGAGGCGAGGAGCAGTTCTTC. This encodes CASSYGLAGGEEQFF.

The V gene is TRBV10-2, the J gene TRBJ2-7, with 8 bases matching TRBD2. CDR1 is WSHSY and CDR2 is SAAADI in the germline V gene. This CDR3 is 18 amino acids long. With 0 bases clipped from V and 3 bases from J, the junction kept 13 bases outside the gene matches. The CDR3 nucleotides are TGCGCCAGCAGTGAGTCTAGTGGCTCTTGGCTAGCGGGCTACGAGCAGTACTTC. Protein: CASSESSGSWLAGYEQYF.

V usage is TRBV29-1 and J usage is TRBJ1-1; D may be TRBD1 (6 bases). This CDR3 comprises 13 residues. Trimming cost V 1 base and J 3 bases, with 9 bases left between them. Germline V gives CDR1 SQVTM, CDR2 ANQGSEA. The DNA of the CDR3 is TGCAGCGTTGAAGGACAGGCCGACACTGAAGCTTTCTTT. This sequence encodes CSVEGQADTEAFF. Combining the CDR3 with reference TRBV29-1 and TRBJ1-1 gives the whole variable domain SAVISQKPSRDICQRGTSLTIQCQVDSQVTMMFWYRQQPGQSLTLIATANQGSEATYESGFVIDKFPISRPNLTFSTLTVSNMSPEDSSIYLCSVEGQADTEAFFGQGTRLTVV.

The chain has TRBV11-2 and TRBJ2-1; 12 nucleotides agree with TRBD1. This CDR3 region has 15 residues. In germline, CDR1 is SGHAT, CDR2 FQNNGV. The V and J ends lost 6 bases and 15 bases, in that order; junction bases with no gene match: 15. The CDR3, as DNA: TGTGCCAGCAGTAAACCCGGGACAGGGGGCCTCGATCTGTTCTTC. Its translation is CASSKPGTGGLDLFF.

In this sample, this clone turned up a few times. CDR3: CASSVGYNEQFF. In DNA form, the CDR3 reads TGTGCCAGCAGTGTCGGCTACAATGAGCAGTTCTTC. This rearrangement joins TRBV2 to TRBJ2-1; D gene unclear. CDR1 is SNHLY, CDR2 FYNNEI, per germline. V lost 4 bases and J lost 3, with 4 bases in between. The CDR3 covers 12 residues.

This chain links TRBV7-9 with TRBJ1-5; D gene uncertain. Germline values: CDR1 SEHNR, CDR2 FQNEAQ (reference sequence). This CDR3 comprises 14 residues. V lost 3 bases and J 6 bases, leaving 12 bases between the germline ends. CDR3 loop: CASSFEGGSQPQHF. CDR3 DNA sequence: TGTGCCAGCAGCTTCGAGGGAGGGAGTCAGCCCCAGCATTTT.

The chain has TRBV25-1 and TRBJ2-1, with TRBD1 as a possible D gene (5 bases). This CDR3 contains 16 residues. Germline loops: CDR1 MGHDK, CDR2 SYGVNS. The germline V and J ends were trimmed by 2 bases and 5 bases, with 16 bases remaining between them. The CDR3 region is CASSESRVAGNNEQFF. As DNA, the CDR3 is TGTGCCAGCAGTGAAAGCCGCGTAGCAGGGAACAATGAGCAGTTCTTC.

Notes on this clone: This sample also contains other DNA sequences that code for the same CDR3. The rearrangement uses TRBV2 and TRBJ1-2, with D perhaps TRBD1 (6 bases). Germline CDR1 is SNHLY and CDR2 is FYNNEI. This CDR3 spans 12 amino acids. V lost 5 bases to trimming and J lost 5 bases, with 9 bases between them. For the CDR3, the DNA is TGTGCCAGCAGTTCTACAGGGTATGGCTACACCTTC. This gives the protein CASSSTGYGYTF.

This clone was seen many times. The CDR3 is CASRPQQGTNTIYF. CDR3 coding DNA: TGCGCCAGCAGACCTCAACAGGGAACAAACACCATATATTTT. This chain joins TRBV5-1 and TRBJ1-3; D perhaps matches TRBD1 (6 bases). In germline, CDR1 is SGHRS, CDR2 YFSETQ. V shed 5 bases and J shed 6 bases, with 15 bases lying between them. The CDR3 spans 14 residues.

The chain has TRBV27 and TRBJ2-7; 9 bases map to TRBD1. V shed 0 bases and J 0 bases; nucleotides not matched to a gene: 9. Germline CDR1 reads MNHEY; CDR2 reads SMNVEV (reference sequence). The CDR3 runs to 18 residues. The CDR3 reads CASSLSHRGHGSSYEQYF. The CDR3 nucleotides read TGTGCCAGCAGTTTATCCCACAGGGGGCATGGAAGCTCCTACGAGCAGTACTTC.